This T cell receptor (beta chain) comes out of a study of monozygotic twins with inflammatory bowel disease. Study findings and constraints: Heterogeneous immunosuppressive treatment regimens may have introduced variability into patient repertoires. Telling different T cell subtypes apart from each other was not possible.

On this clonotype itself: Antigen: not known.

TCRdb reprocessed the 5' RACE reads and keeps a single row for each CDR3 protein, giving no DNA. The listing records some 160,000 distinct CDR3 sequences. Germline CDR1 and CDR2: SGHRS and YFSETQ. This CDR3 spans 13 amino acids. J is TRBJ2-3 and V is TRBV5-1; TCRdb's D gene call, TRBD1, goes unchecked for lack of DNA. The clonotype was recovered from a human donor with ulcerative colitis or Crohn's disease, or a healthy co-twin of an affected twin (not recorded which). The sequenced material came from blood. CDR3 residues: CASTPDGTVGQYF.